This is a list of T cell receptor beta chains from one sample in a study of cytomegalovirus exposure and HLA in healthy donors. Libraries were prepared by immunoSEQ multiplex PCR; TCRdb keeps only in-frame clonotypes and omits some of them. The table includes about 140,000 clones, about 84% detected once. The source material was PBMCs. Receptors originate from a man aged 50-60 years in good health and CMV-seronegative. Both conserved end residues are part of each CDR3. A D gene is named only where the DNA matches it firmly. Expanded clones get a size class; other rows say once, few or many, or leave the size out.

>TRBJ2-1|NA|TRBD1|TRBV28
CASSLSGQGHNEQFF
TGTGCCAGCAGTTTATCGGGACAGGGCCACAATGAGCAGTTCTTC
>TRBJ1-2|NA|NA|TRBV19
CASHSTANYGYTF
TGTGCCAGTCATTCTACAGCTAACTATGGCTACACCTTC
>TRBJ2-7|NA|NA|TRBV2
CASSDYHEQYF
TGTGCCAGCAGTGACTACCACGAGCAGTACTTC
>TRBJ2-1|once|NA|TRBV6-5
CASSYSRGGSYNEQFF
TGTGCCAGCAGTTACTCGAGGGGGGGATCGTACAATGAGCAGTTCTTC
>TRBJ2-1|few|NA|TRBV6-1
CASNPRVRLNEQFF
TGTGCCAGCAATCCCCGGGTCAGACTCAATGAGCAGTTCTTC
>TRBJ2-7|NA|NA|TRBV7-9
CSSSFRDYEQYF
TGTTCCAGCAGCTTTCGGGACTACGAGCAGTACTTC
>TRBJ1-2|NA|TRBD1|TRBV7-6
CASSGLDRVNNYGYTF
TGTGCCAGCAGCGGGTTGGACAGGGTGAATAACTATGGCTACACCTTC
>TRBJ2-5|NA|NA|TRBV7-9
CASSVRAPNRAETQYF
TGTGCCAGCAGCGTCAGGGCCCCCAACCGGGCGGAGACCCAGTACTTC
>TRBJ1-5|NA|NA|TRBV19
CASSGQLSNQPQHF
TGTGCCAGTTCTGGACAGCTTAGCAATCAGCCCCAGCATTTT
>TRBJ1-3|NA|NA|TRBV30
CAWQGPNTIYF
TGTGCCTGGCAGGGTCCGAACACCATATATTTT
>TRBJ2-2|NA|TRBD2|TRBV5-1
CASSFGAGVASTGELFF
TGCGCCAGCAGCTTTGGGGCGGGGGTAGCGTCCACCGGGGAGCTGTTTTTT
>TRBJ2-7|NA|TRBD2|TRBV19
CASGLEAGTLYEQYF
TGTGCCAGTGGGCTTGAAGCGGGAACTCTCTACGAGCAGTACTTC
>TRBJ1-3|NA|TRBD1|TRBV18
CASSTGTAQENTIYF
TGTGCCAGCTCAACGGGGACAGCTCAAGAAAACACCATATATTTT
>TRBJ1-5|NA|NA|TRBV5-1
CASSLDPRNQPQHF
TGCGCCAGCAGCTTGGATCCTCGCAATCAGCCCCAGCATTTT
>TRBJ2-1|once|TRBD2|TRBV28
CASRMPGGGPGEQFF
TGTGCCAGCAGGATGCCTGGCGGGGGGCCGGGTGAGCAGTTCTTC
>TRBJ2-3|NA|NA|TRBV5-4
CASSFPDSTDTQYF
TGTGCCAGCAGCTTCCCGGACAGTACAGATACGCAGTATTTT
>TRBJ1-5|NA|TRBD1|TRBV4-1
CASSSWTGVNQPQHF
TGCGCCAGCAGCTCTTGGACAGGGGTCAATCAGCCCCAGCATTTT
>TRBJ2-3|once|NA|TRBV5-5
CASSADLSQDTQYF
TGTGCCAGCAGCGCGGACTTGTCGCAAGATACGCAGTATTTT
>TRBJ1-1|NA|TRBD1|TRBV18
CASSGTVNTEAFF
TGTGCCAGCTCAGGGACAGTGAACACTGAAGCTTTCTTT
>TRBJ2-5|few|TRBD2|TRBV5-4
CASSLAVGGGRIQTQYF
TGTGCCAGCAGCTTGGCGGTGGGGGGGGGAAGGATCCAGACCCAGTACTTC
>TRBJ1-5|once|TRBD1|TRBV19
CASRMDRENNQPQHF
TGTGCCAGTAGAATGGACAGGGAAAACAATCAGCCCCAGCATTTT
>TRBJ2-7|NA|TRBD2|TRBV2
CASKDGTSGSEQYF
TGTGCCAGCAAAGATGGGACTAGCGGGAGCGAGCAGTACTTC
>TRBJ1-4|few|TRBD1|TRBV13
CASSLRGPNNEKLFF
TGTGCCAGCAGCCTCAGGGGGCCCAATAATGAAAAACTGTTTTTT
>TRBJ1-5|NA|NA|TRBV28
CASGRTGLLSNQPQHF
TGTGCCAGCGGACGTACAGGGTTGTTAAGCAATCAACCCCAGCATTTT
>TRBJ2-6|NA|NA|TRBV27
CASSLRRVTLSGANVLTF
TGTGCCAGCAGTCTAAGGAGGGTTACACTCTCTGGGGCCAACGTCCTGACTTTC
>TRBJ1-2|few|TRBD1|TRBV5-1
CASSYMGQGTEGYTF
TGCGCCAGCAGCTATATGGGACAGGGAACGGAGGGCTACACCTTC
>TRBJ1-4|NA|NA|TRBV19
CASSRRTDEKLFF
TGTGCCAGTAGTAGAAGGACAGATGAAAAACTGTTTTTT
>TRBJ2-7|NA|NA|TRBV5-1
CASSPDAGSSYEQYF
TGCGCCAGCAGCCCGGACGCCGGGAGCTCCTACGAGCAGTACTTC
>TRBJ1-2|once|TRBD1|TRBV27
CASTPRTGDYGYTF
TGTGCCAGCACCCCCCGAACAGGGGACTATGGCTACACCTTC
>TRBJ1-4|NA|TRBD1|TRBV15
CATSRDMLDRAVF
TGTGCCACCAGCAGAGATATGTTGGACAGGGCGGTTTTT
>TRBJ1-5|NA|TRBD1|TRBV19
CASTKSTGVQDQPQHF
TGTGCCAGTACAAAAAGTACAGGGGTACAGGATCAGCCCCAGCATTTT
>TRBJ1-4|NA|NA|TRBV2
CASSPGLTLGKLFF
TGTGCCAGCAGTCCCGGACTGACCTTGGGAAAACTGTTTTTT
>TRBJ2-5|NA|NA|TRBV15
CATSRRLETQYF
TGTGCCACCAGCAGGCGGCTTGAGACCCAGTACTTC
>TRBJ1-1|NA|NA|TRBV28
CASSRQTNTEAFF
TGTGCCAGCAGTAGACAGACGAACACTGAAGCTTTCTTT
>TRBJ2-5|NA|NA|TRBV6-5
CASSSPVAEEHF
TGTGCCAGCAGCTCCCCCGTGGCAGAGGAGCACTTC
>TRBJ1-3|NA|NA|TRBV9
CASSPSVGATGNTIYF
TGTGCCAGCAGCCCCTCGGTGGGGGCAACTGGAAACACCATATATTTT
>TRBJ2-7|NA|TRBD2|TRBV27
CASSSLGTSGAYEQYF
TGTGCCAGCAGTTCGCTCGGGACTAGCGGAGCCTACGAGCAGTACTTC
>TRBJ2-5|NA|TRBD2|TRBV7-2
CASTFSGLGRAQYF
TGTGCCAGCACCTTTAGCGGTCTGGGGAGGGCCCAGTACTTC
>TRBJ1-1|NA|NA|TRBV7-2
CASSLGQQTMNTEAFF
TGTGCCAGCAGCTTAGGGCAGCAGACAATGAACACTGAAGCTTTCTTT
>TRBJ1-4|NA|TRBD1|TRBV7-8
CASSPGQHNEKLFF
TGTGCCAGCAGCCCGGGACAGCATAATGAAAAACTGTTTTTT
>TRBJ2-7|NA|TRBD2|TRBV27
CASREAGLANEQYF
TGTGCCAGCAGGGAAGCGGGACTAGCGAACGAGCAGTACTTC
>TRBJ2-2|NA|TRBD2|TRBV5-1
CASSPRTSENTGELFF
TGCGCCAGCAGCCCTAGGACTAGCGAGAACACCGGGGAGCTGTTTTTT
>TRBJ2-3|NA|NA|TRBV6-5
CASRRADTQYF
TGTGCCAGCAGGCGAGCAGATACGCAGTATTTT
>TRBJ2-3|NA|TRBD1|TRBV30
CAWVNNRGDTQYF
TGTGCCTGGGTGAACAACAGGGGAGATACGCAGTATTTT
>TRBJ1-6|NA|NA|TRBV11-2
CASSLVGRNSPLHF
TGTGCCAGCAGCTTAGTGGGCAGGAATTCCCCCCTCCACTTT
>TRBJ2-7|NA|TRBD2|TRBV30
CAWGLSGGIYEQYF
TGTGCCTGGGGACTTAGCGGGGGGATCTACGAGCAGTACTTC
>TRBJ2-7|NA|TRBD1|TRBV25-1
CASREQGAYEQYF
TGTGCCAGTCGGGAACAGGGGGCCTATGAGCAGTACTTC
>TRBJ1-2|NA|NA|TRBV6-4
CASSDGAGAGYTF
TGTGCCAGCAGTGACGGGGCAGGGGCAGGCTACACCTTC
>TRBJ2-3|NA|TRBD1|TRBV30
CAWTTGRSTDTQYF
TGTGCCTGGACGACAGGGAGAAGCACAGATACGCAGTATTTT
>TRBJ1-2|NA|TRBD1|TRBV19
CASSMAPRQGNTF
TGTGCCAGTAGTATGGCCCCCCGACAGGGTAACACCTTC
>TRBJ2-5|NA|NA|TRBV5-4
CASSLAERREAETQYF
TGTGCCAGCAGCTTGGCCGAGCGCAGGGAGGCAGAGACCCAGTACTTC
>TRBJ1-3|NA|TRBD1|TRBV28
CASKSGGGSNTIYF
TGTGCCAGCAAATCAGGGGGCGGATCGAACACCATATATTTT
>TRBJ1-2|NA|TRBD1|TRBV11-2
CASSPWTGNKAYTF
TGTGCCAGCAGCCCTTGGACAGGGAATAAAGCCTACACCTTC
>TRBJ1-4|NA|TRBD1|TRBV6-5
CASGTDLSNEKLFF
TGTGCCAGCGGGACAGATTTATCTAATGAAAAACTGTTTTTT